The 28 T cell receptor beta chains in this list originate from one sample, sequenced in a study of cytomegalovirus exposure and HLA in healthy donors. With 60 Vbeta and 13 Jbeta primers, the PCR was carried out. Method: immunoSEQ multiplex PCR; TCRdb's copy keeps in-frame clones and lacks some. The sample contains some 99,000 clones, 74% of which appear only once. Sample: PBMCs. These receptors were taken from a male donor in good health and CMV-seronegative.

V gene TRBV29-1 combines with J gene TRBJ2-7; 9 bases are a match to TRBD1. Germline assignment: CDR1 SQVTM and CDR2 ANQGSEA. V shed 0 bases and J 4 bases; nucleotides not matched to a gene: 10. The CDR3 is 16 residues long. The CDR3 DNA reads as TGCAGCGTTGAAGATCCGGACAGGGGAAATGCGTACGAGCAGTACTTC. This encodes CSVEDPDRGNAYEQYF.

The chain combines TRBV5-4 with TRBJ2-7; TRBD1 matches 9 bases. The V segment lost 4 bases and the J segment 4 bases; nucleotides outside the gene matches: 6. The CDR3 spans 14 residues. Germline-derived CDR1 and CDR2 are SGHNT and YYREEE (reference sequence). The DNA for the CDR3 is TGTGCCAGCAGCCCATGGGACAGGGTTTACGAGCAGTACTTC. It codes for CASSPWDRVYEQYF.

The V and J genes are TRBV2 and TRBJ2-7; TRBD2 aligns across 11 bases. The CDR3 is 17 amino acids. From germline, CDR1 is SNHLY and CDR2 FYNNEI. Trimming cost V 2 bases and J 3 bases; bases outside gene matches: 9. DNA for the CDR3: TGTGCCAGCAGTGAAAGGCTAGCGGGAGGACCGTTCTACGAGCAGTACTTC. Amino acids: CASSERLAGGPFYEQYF.

The V call is TRBV5-1, the J call TRBJ2-7, with TRBD1 matching over 11 bases. This CDR3 comprises 16 residues. V lost 2 bases to trimming and J lost 0 bases; unmatched junction nucleotides: 4. CDR1 and CDR2 from the germline V gene are SGHRS and YFSETQ. The chain's CDR3 is CASSLGTGGASYEQYF. CDR3 in DNA: TGCGCCAGCAGCTTAGGGACAGGGGGTGCCTCCTACGAGCAGTACTTC.

The chain joins TRBV5-1 to TRBJ2-7; unclear D gene. V was pared by 0 bases and J by 3 bases, with 7 bases between. Germline V lookup: CDR1 SGHRS, CDR2 YFSETQ. The CDR3 is 13 residues long. The CDR3 sequence: CASSLDGLYEQYF. CDR3 DNA sequence: TGCGCCAGCAGCTTGGATGGCCTCTACGAGCAGTACTTC.

This chain links TRBV7-2 with TRBJ2-7; D unclear. The CDR3 contains 13 residues. The V end was cut by 2 bases, the J end by 0 bases, with 5 bases between. CDR1 and CDR2 (germline): SGHTA, FQGNSA. As DNA, the CDR3 is TGTGCCAGCAGCTTACAGGCCTCCTACGAGCAGTACTTC. It codes for CASSLQASYEQYF. Variable domain in full (rest from reference TRBV7-2 and TRBJ2-7): GAGVSQSPSNKVTEKGKDVELRCDPISGHTALYWYRQSLGQGLEFLIYFQGNSAPDKSGLPSDRFSAERTGGSVSTLTIQRTQQEDSAVYLCASSLQASYEQYFGPGTRLTVT.

This chain links TRBV6-1 with TRBJ1-2; TRBD1 matches 8 bases. The V gene's germline CDR1 is MNHNS and CDR2 SASEGT. This CDR3 has 13 residues. Trimming took 4 bases from V and 7 from J; bases not matched to a gene: 5. CDR3 DNA sequence: TGTGCCAGCAGTGCCGACAGGGGCTCTGGCTACACCTTC. Translating it yields CASSADRGSGYTF.

This clone was counted a few times. The chain recombines TRBV2 with TRBJ1-5; 10 nucleotides line up with TRBD1. Germline lookup yields CDR1 SNHLY and CDR2 FYNNEI. This CDR3 contains 16 residues. V lost 6 bases, J lost 4 bases, and 9 bases stayed unmatched. In DNA form, the CDR3 reads TGTGCCAGCAGCCCTCGGACAGGGGGTAGGAATCAGCCCCAGCATTTT. It is translated as CASSPRTGGRNQPQHF.

In regard to this clone: The junction departs from germline at one end; a sequencing error may be responsible. The V and J genes are TRBV30 and TRBJ2-6, with TRBD1 as a possible D gene (5 bases). The germline CDR1 and CDR2 sequences are GTSNPN and SVGIG (reference sequence). This CDR3 comprises 13 residues. The CDR3: CAWRNSGANVLTF. The CDR3 DNA follows: TGTGCCTGGAGGAACTCTGGGGCCAACGTCCTGACTTTT.

There are a few counts of this clone. J is TRBJ2-7 and V is TRBV7-8, with TRBD2 matching over 7 bases. V was clipped by 1 base and J by 3 bases; unmatched bases: 9. Germline CDR1 SGHVS, CDR2 FQNEAQ. CDR3 length equals 16 residues. The DNA for the CDR3 is TGTGCCAGCAGCTTAGAGAGGGCTAGCGGACACTACGAGCAGTACTTC. Its translation: CASSLERASGHYEQYF.

The chain employs TRBV9 and TRBJ2-1, with TRBD2 matching over 10 bases. Trimming took 3 bases from V and 0 from J; bases not matched to a gene: 12. This CDR3 spans 19 amino acids. From germline, CDR1 is SGDLS and CDR2 YYNGEE. DNA of the CDR3: TGTGCCAGCAGCGCCCCCCCGGGACTAGCGCGTAGCTCCTACAATGAGCAGTTCTTC. Translated, it gives CASSAPPGLARSSYNEQFF.

V gene TRBV5-1 combines with J gene TRBJ2-1; 7 bases agree with TRBD2. With 2 bases clipped from V and 7 bases from J, the junction kept 18 bases outside the gene matches. This CDR3 is built from 18 residues. Germline V gene sequence: CDR1 SGHRS, CDR2 YFSETQ. CDR3 bases: TGCGCCAGCAGCTTCTCTGTCTCTGGGAGGGCGGTGATAAATGAGCAGTTCTTC. Its translation: CASSFSVSGRAVINEQFF.

This chain connects TRBV7-8 to TRBJ2-7, with a tentative D call TRBD1 (6 bases). The germline V gene has CDR1 SGHVS and CDR2 FQNEAQ. V lost 4 bases to trimming and J lost 3 bases, with 13 bases between them. The CDR3 sequence is 14 residues long. This chain's CDR3 is CASSSRTVLYEQYF. The CDR3 nucleotides read TGTGCCAGCAGCTCTCGGACAGTCCTCTACGAGCAGTACTTC.

The chain combines TRBV28 with TRBJ1-5; 9 nucleotides match TRBD1. Per the germline V gene, CDR1 is MDHEN and CDR2 is SYDVKM. The trim removed 4 bases at V and 2 bases at J, leaving 6 bases unmatched. The CDR3 has 16 amino acids. CDR3 nucleotide sequence: TGTGCCAGCAGTTCACAGGGGGCGAAGGGCAATCAGCCCCAGCATTTT. This translates into CASSSQGAKGNQPQHF.

This clone was seen a handful of times. This CDR3 is also generated by other DNA sequences in the sample. J is TRBJ2-7 and V is TRBV27; possible D gene TRBD1, 7 bases. CDR3 length equals 13 residues. Trimming took 6 bases from V and 1 from J, leaving 10 bases between them. The germline CDR1 and CDR2 sequences are MNHEY and SMNVEV (reference sequence). CDR3 bases: TGTGCCAGCAGGGCAGGGGGGTCCTACGAGCAGTACTTC. Translation gives CASRAGGSYEQYF.

This clone occurred once. V and J are TRBV6-5 and TRBJ1-3; 7 nucleotides match TRBD1. J gave up 0 bases and V 2 bases, and 4 bases lay outside the gene matches. Germline lookup yields CDR1 MNHEY and CDR2 SVGAGI. This CDR3 is built from 16 residues. CDR3 in amino acids: CASSYLGQNSGNTIYF. CDR3 bases: TGTGCCAGCAGTTACCTGGGACAGAACTCTGGAAACACCATATATTTT.

The rearrangement links TRBV28 to TRBJ2-1; 8 nucleotides align to TRBD2. Trimming took 5 bases from V and 0 from J; bases not matched to a gene: 6. CDR1 and CDR2 from the germline V gene are MDHEN and SYDVKM. The CDR3 is 16 amino acids. In DNA form, the CDR3 reads TGTGCCAGCAGTCGACTAGCGTATAGCTCCTACAATGAGCAGTTCTTC. It translates to CASSRLAYSSYNEQFF.

CDR3 residues: CASSARQGMSEAFF. In DNA form, the CDR3 reads TGTGCCAGCAGCGCCAGACAGGGGATGAGTGAAGCTTTCTTT. The genes are TRBV7-2 and TRBJ1-1; 8 bases fit TRBD1. Looked up from germline, CDR1 is SGHTA and CDR2 is FQGNSA. The CDR3 runs to 14 residues. After removal of 5 bases from V and 7 bases from J, the junction contained 9 bases not matched to a gene.

The chain's CDR3 is CATVTSRYEQYF. CDR3 DNA sequence: TGTGCCACCGTGACTAGTAGGTACGAGCAGTACTTC. The chain recombines TRBV10-3 with TRBJ2-7, with D possibly TRBD2 on 6 matching bases. Looked up from germline, CDR1 is ENHRY and CDR2 is SYGVKD. Trimming took off 10 bases at V and 4 bases at J, with 14 bases between the two ends. The CDR3 has 12 amino acids.

The chain uses TRBV2 and TRBJ1-1; TRBD1 matches 8 bases. This CDR3 is built from 15 residues. Germline lookup yields CDR1 SNHLY and CDR2 FYNNEI. With V trimmed by 4 bases and J by 11 bases, 15 bases remained unmatched. CDR3 sequence reads: CASSGIGRTGRTAFF. The CDR3 bases are TGTGCCAGCAGTGGCATTGGAAGGACAGGGAGGACGGCTTTCTTT. Using reference TRBV2 and TRBJ1-1 for the parts outside the CDR3, the full variable domain is EPEVTQTPSHQVTQMGQEVILRCVPISNHLYFYWYRQILGQKVEFLVSFYNNEISEKSEIFDDQFSVERPDGSNFTLKIRSTKLEDSAMYFCASSGIGRTGRTAFFGQGTRLTVV.

This clone was counted only a few times. The chain links TRBV7-6 to TRBJ1-1, with a weak D call TRBD1 (6 bases). The CDR3 extends over 15 amino acids. Germline-derived CDR1 and CDR2 are SGHVS and FNYEAQ. V was trimmed by 2 bases and J by 6 bases, leaving 16 bases between them. The CDR3 here is CASSLSTGGNAEAFF. The CDR3 DNA reads TGTGCCAGCAGCTTAAGTACTGGGGGCAACGCTGAAGCTTTCTTT. Based on the CDR3 plus reference TRBV7-6 and TRBJ1-1, the full variable domain is GAGVSQSPRYKVTKRGQDVALRCDPISGHVSLYWYRQALGQGPEFLTYFNYEAQQDKSGLPNDRFSAERPEGSISTLTIQRTEQRDSAMYRCASSLSTGGNAEAFFGQGTRLTVV.

This clone was observed once. Other DNA variants within this sample encode the same CDR3. The chain employs TRBV5-6 and TRBJ2-1, with D tentatively TRBD2 (6 bases). Germline V gives CDR1 SGHDT, CDR2 YYEEEE. V was trimmed by 6 bases and J by 8 bases, leaving 24 bases between them. The CDR3 runs 16 residues. CDR3 protein: CASILLSGREAHEQFF. In DNA, the CDR3 is TGTGCCAGCATCTTACTTAGCGGAAGGGAGGCCCATGAGCAGTTCTTC.

This chain uses TRBV30 with TRBJ2-7, with 14 bases fitting TRBD2. This CDR3 contains 16 residues. V lost 5 bases, J lost 2 bases, and 8 bases stayed unmatched. Germline V gene lookup returns CDR1 GTSNPN and CDR2 SVGIG (reference sequence). The CDR3 here is CAWDRLAGGIPYEQYF. DNA of the CDR3: TGTGCCTGGGACCGACTAGCGGGAGGGATCCCCTACGAGCAGTACTTC.

The rearrangement uses TRBV30 and TRBJ1-1; 10 bases agree with TRBD1. From germline, CDR1 is GTSNPN and CDR2 SVGIG (reference sequence). The CDR3 is 15 amino acids. The trim removed 2 bases at V and 4 bases at J, leaving 7 bases unmatched. The CDR3 is CAWSSRDRGSTEAFF. Written as DNA, the CDR3 is TGTGCCTGGAGTTCCCGGGACAGGGGTAGCACTGAAGCTTTCTTT.

This clone was seen a few times. The genes are TRBV10-3 and TRBJ2-1, with 9 bases lining up with TRBD2. Looked up from germline, CDR1 is ENHRY and CDR2 is SYGVKD. The ends lost 3 bases at V and 5 bases at J; junction bases unmatched: 5. The CDR3 length is 15 residues. In DNA, the CDR3 is TGTGCCATCAGTGATGCGCGGGAGGGGCACAATGAGCAGTTCTTC. It codes for CAISDAREGHNEQFF.

The chain carries TRBV28 and TRBJ2-1; a possible D gene is TRBD2 (5 bases). Trimming took 8 bases from V and 1 from J, leaving 9 bases between them. Germline CDR1 is MDHEN and CDR2 is SYDVKM. The CDR3 spans 13 residues. CDR3 protein: CASGRRSYNEQFF. The DNA for the CDR3 is TGTGCCAGCGGGAGAAGGTCCTACAATGAGCAGTTCTTC. The full variable domain, in which reference TRBV28 and TRBJ2-1 provide the parts outside the CDR3, is DVKVTQSSRYLVKRTGEKVFLECVQDMDHENMFWYRQDPGLGLRLIYFSYDVKMKEKGDIPEGYSVSREKKERFSLILESASTNQTSMYLCASGRRSYNEQFFGPGTRLTVL.

The CDR3 is CATSRGGGGLGEKLFF. The CDR3 bases are TGTGCCACCAGCAGAGGAGGCGGGGGGCTGGGTGAAAAACTGTTTTTT. The rearrangement links TRBV15 to TRBJ1-4; weak D call: TRBD1 (6 bases). Germline CDR1 and CDR2: LNHNV and YYDKDF (reference sequence). The CDR3 loop spans 16 amino acids. Trimming removed 1 base at V and 7 bases at J, with 16 bases between. Full variable domain (outside the CDR3, taken from reference TRBV15 and TRBJ1-4): DAMVIQNPRYQVTQFGKPVTLSCSQTLNHNVMYWYQQKSSQAPKLLFHYYDKDFNNEADTPDNFQSRRPNTSFCFLDIRSPGLGDTAMYLCATSRGGGGLGEKLFFGSGTQLSVL.

In this sample, this clone turned up a few times. The rearrangement uses TRBV27 and TRBJ2-7; perhaps TRBD2 as D (6 bases). V lost 5 bases and J lost 1, with 18 bases in between. This CDR3 has 16 residues. Germline loops: CDR1 MNHEY, CDR2 SMNVEV (reference sequence). The CDR3 region has the DNA TGTGCCAGCAGTCTTCGTGGAGGCGGGGCGTCCTACGAGCAGTACTTC. Translation: CASSLRGGGASYEQYF.